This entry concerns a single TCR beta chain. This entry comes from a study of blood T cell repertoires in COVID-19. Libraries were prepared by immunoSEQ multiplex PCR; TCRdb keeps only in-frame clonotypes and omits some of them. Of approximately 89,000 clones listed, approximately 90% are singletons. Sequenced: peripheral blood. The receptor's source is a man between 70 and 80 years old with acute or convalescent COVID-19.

CDR3 DNA sequence: TGTGCCAGTAGTACTCAGACAGGGTTTATTGACAATGAGCAGTTCTTC. This encodes CASSTQTGFIDNEQFF. The rearrangement uses TRBV19 and TRBJ2-1, with TRBD1 matching 7 bases. The CDR3 extends over 16 amino acids. Germline assignment: CDR1 LNHDA and CDR2 SQIVND (reference sequence). The V and J ends lost 4 bases and 5 bases, in that order; junction bases with no gene match: 11.